These T cell receptor beta chains were read from a single sample in a study of blood T cell repertoires in COVID-19. Profiling relied on immunoSEQ multiplex PCR, and the TCRdb table lists in-frame clones only, not all of them. Of some 83,000 clones listed, around 86% are singletons. The sample taken for sequencing was peripheral blood. The receptor set was obtained from an elderly man with active or convalescent COVID-19. Both conserved end residues are part of each CDR3. The D gene is left open where the match is weak. Clone size is not always given. Where it is, it says once, few, many or a class for expanded clones.

V: TRBV18
J: TRBJ2-1
D: TRBD2
size: -
CDR3: CASSPRGLAGNEQFF
DNA: TGTGCCAGCTCACCAAGGGGACTAGCGGGAAATGAGCAGTTCTTC

V: TRBV6-4
J: TRBJ1-1
D: -
size: -
CDR3: CASSEARGTEAFF
DNA: TGTGCCAGCAGTGAAGCCAGAGGAACTGAAGCTTTCTTT

V: TRBV19
J: TRBJ1-2
D: -
size: -
CDR3: CASSKNRQDYGYTF
DNA: TGTGCCAGTAGTAAAAACCGACAAGACTATGGCTACACCTTC

V: TRBV10-1
J: TRBJ2-1
D: TRBD2
size: -
CDR3: CASSEGLAGTYNEQFF
DNA: TGCGCCAGCAGTGAGGGGCTAGCGGGAACCTACAATGAGCAGTTCTTC

V: TRBV9
J: TRBJ1-2
D: -
size: -
CDR3: CASSTRQRGRGGYGYTF
DNA: TGTGCCAGCAGCACCCGCCAGAGGGGAAGGGGGGGGTATGGCTACACCTTC

V: TRBV7-9
J: TRBJ2-3
D: -
size: -
CDR3: CASRRTGEEKQYF
DNA: TGTGCCAGCAGACGAACCGGGGAGGAAAAGCAGTATTTT

V: TRBV19
J: TRBJ1-3
D: -
size: once
CDR3: CASSMVGGNTIYF
DNA: TGTGCCAGTAGTATGGTCGGTGGAAACACCATATATTTT

V: TRBV7-8
J: TRBJ1-1
D: TRBD1
size: -
CDR3: CASSASIYGQGDTEAFF
DNA: TGTGCCAGCAGCGCATCCATCTATGGACAGGGGGACACTGAAGCTTTCTTT

V: TRBV29-1
J: TRBJ1-1
D: -
size: -
CDR3: CSAPAQGRSEAFF
DNA: TGCAGCGCGCCCGCACAGGGACGTTCTGAAGCTTTCTTT

V: TRBV19
J: TRBJ1-2
D: TRBD1
size: -
CDR3: CASNQDRDREGYTF
DNA: TGTGCCAGTAATCAAGACAGGGACCGTGAGGGCTACACCTTC

V: TRBV19
J: TRBJ1-1
D: -
size: -
CDR3: CASLGHTENTEAFF
DNA: TGTGCCAGCCTAGGACACACTGAGAACACTGAAGCTTTCTTT

V: TRBV7-9
J: TRBJ1-2
D: -
size: -
CDR3: CASSPSSGVDYGYTF
DNA: TGTGCCAGCAGCCCGTCCTCGGGAGTCGACTATGGCTACACCTTC

V: TRBV12-3/TRBV12-4
J: TRBJ1-1
D: -
size: -
CDR3: CASSLQGRTEAFF
DNA: TGTGCCAGCAGTCTTCAAGGGAGGACTGAAGCTTTCTTT

V: TRBV7-9
J: TRBJ1-2
D: -
size: -
CDR3: CASSLPIGQGDYTF
DNA: TGTGCCAGCAGCTTACCGATAGGGCAGGGCGACTACACCTTC

V: TRBV24-1
J: TRBJ2-1
D: -
size: -
CDR3: CATSDPGSYNEQFF
DNA: TGTGCCACCAGTGACCCCGGGTCCTACAATGAGCAGTTCTTC

V: TRBV6-1
J: TRBJ2-3
D: TRBD2
size: -
CDR3: CASSEGWGGTDTQYF
DNA: TGTGCCAGCAGTGAAGGGTGGGGGGGTACAGATACGCAGTATTTT

V: TRBV6-5
J: TRBJ2-3
D: -
size: -
CDR3: CASRQRSTDTQYF
DNA: TGTGCCAGCAGACAGAGAAGCACAGATACGCAGTATTTT

V: TRBV3-1/TRBV3-2
J: TRBJ1-1
D: TRBD1
size: -
CDR3: CASSQVGTAGAFF
DNA: TGTGCCAGCAGCCAAGTAGGGACAGCAGGGGCTTTCTTT

V: TRBV5-1
J: TRBJ1-4
D: -
size: -
CDR3: CASRAVQNEKLFF
DNA: TGCGCCAGCAGGGCAGTGCAGAATGAAAAACTGTTTTTT

V: TRBV7-8
J: TRBJ1-2
D: TRBD1
size: -
CDR3: CASRSDRGYGYTF
DNA: TGTGCCAGCAGGTCGGACAGGGGCTATGGCTACACCTTC

V: TRBV5-1
J: TRBJ2-5
D: TRBD1
size: once
CDR3: CASSSKTGEETQYF
DNA: TGCGCCAGCAGCTCAAAAACAGGGGAGGAGACCCAGTACTTC

V: TRBV19
J: TRBJ1-5
D: -
size: -
CDR3: CASRGFSLPPQHF
DNA: TGTGCCAGTCGGGGGTTTTCTTTGCCGCCCCAGCATTTT

V: TRBV6-5
J: TRBJ1-5
D: TRBD1
size: -
CDR3: CASSLRQGGNQPQHF
DNA: TGTGCCAGCAGTCTGCGACAGGGAGGCAATCAGCCCCAGCATTTT

V: TRBV19
J: TRBJ1-5
D: -
size: once
CDR3: CASSILGGAEPQHF
DNA: TGTGCCAGTAGTATATTAGGGGGGGCTGAGCCCCAGCATTTT

V: TRBV6-6
J: TRBJ1-2
D: -
size: -
CDR3: CASSPDLRRAGNYGYTF
DNA: TGTGCCAGCAGTCCTGATCTGAGAAGGGCAGGGAATTATGGCTACACCTTC

V: TRBV5-1
J: TRBJ2-1
D: -
size: -
CDR3: CASSSDFDEQFF
DNA: TGCGCCAGCAGCTCGGACTTCGATGAGCAGTTCTTC

V: TRBV2
J: TRBJ1-6
D: -
size: -
CDR3: CASIRSRESNSPLHF
DNA: TGTGCCAGCATTAGGAGCAGGGAATCGAATTCACCCCTCCACTTT

V: TRBV27
J: TRBJ1-6
D: -
size: few
CDR3: CASSLSGPGSPLHF
DNA: TGTGCCAGCAGTTTATCGGGCCCGGGGTCACCCCTCCACTTT

V: TRBV5-6
J: TRBJ2-6
D: TRBD2
size: -
CDR3: CASVLPGGGSGANVLTF
DNA: TGTGCCAGTGTCCTCCCGGGGGGGGGCTCTGGGGCCAACGTCCTGACTTTC